Shown below are 10 T cell receptor beta chains from a single sample sequenced in a study of control samples from healthy donors and cancer patients. Data came from immunoSEQ multiplex PCR; TCRdb stores just in-frame clones and leaves some out. The table records under 150,000 clones, about nine tenths of them present only once. Source material: PBMCs. The receptors were sampled from a middle-aged man with head and neck cancer.

V and J are TRBV6-5 and TRBJ1-1, with 9 bases lining up with TRBD1. Germline-derived CDR1 and CDR2 are MNHEY and SVGAGI. The CDR3 runs 12 residues. V lost 5 bases, J lost 10 bases, and 5 bases stayed unmatched. The DNA of the CDR3 is TGTGCCAGCAGTATGGGGGACAGGGTAGCTTTCTTT. Translation: CASSMGDRVAFF.

This chain uses TRBV2 with TRBJ2-3; the D gene is possibly TRBD1 (5 bases). The CDR3 runs to 12 residues. Between the trimmed V and J ends, which lost 2 bases and 5 bases, there was a span of 5 bases. Germline V gene lookup returns CDR1 SNHLY and CDR2 FYNNEI. CDR3 nucleotide sequence: TGTGCCAGCAGTGAACAGGGAGATACGCAGTATTTT. As protein: CASSEQGDTQYF.

Here the CDR3 DNA reads TGTGCCAGCAGCTTCCGCAGACAGGATGAAGATACGCAGTATTTT. Translated, it gives CASSFRRQDEDTQYF. The chain employs TRBV7-8 and TRBJ2-3, with D maybe TRBD1 (6 bases). CDR1 is SGHVS and CDR2 is FQNEAQ in the germline V gene. V lost 3 bases to trimming and J lost 5 bases, with 15 bases between them. CDR3 size: 15 residues.

The chain is built from TRBV5-1 and TRBJ1-4; TRBD1 aligns across 12 bases. This CDR3 region has 16 residues. In germline, CDR1 is SGHRS, CDR2 YFSETQ. V dropped 7 bases and J dropped 7; count of bases not matched to a gene: 11. The CDR3 DNA reads as TGCGCCAGCGCCAACTCCGGGACAGGGGGCATTGAAAAACTGTTTTTT. Protein: CASANSGTGGIEKLFF. The full variable domain, in which reference TRBV5-1 and TRBJ1-4 provide the parts outside the CDR3, is KAGVTQTPRYLIKTRGQQVTLSCSPISGHRSVSWYQQTPGQGLQFLFEYFSETQRNKGNFPGRFSGRQFSNSRSEMNVSTLELGDSALYLCASANSGTGGIEKLFFGSGTQLSVL.

The chain joins TRBV11-2 to TRBJ2-1, with a possible D match to TRBD2 (7 bases). Trimming pared 7 bases from V and 7 bases from J, leaving 17 bases between. Germline loops: CDR1 SGHAT, CDR2 FQNNGV. The CDR3 length is 14 residues. The CDR3 sequence: CASTLAGAWNEQFF. The DNA for the CDR3 is TGTGCCAGCACCCTCGCGGGGGCTTGGAATGAGCAGTTCTTC.

The J gene is TRBJ1-2, the V gene TRBV5-1; D is unresolved. There are 17 residues in the CDR3. V was shortened by 6 bases and J by 0 bases, with 21 bases between the two germline ends. In germline, CDR1 is SGHRS, CDR2 YFSETQ. The CDR3 nucleotides read TGCGCCAGCAAACCTCACAATGGCGTGGAACCTAACTATGGCTACACCTTC. Its translation: CASKPHNGVEPNYGYTF.

The rearrangement joins TRBV9 to TRBJ2-1, with 10 bases lining up with TRBD2. CDR3 length: 16 residues. The trim removed 4 bases at V and 3 bases at J, leaving 7 bases unmatched. CDR1 is SGDLS and CDR2 is YYNGEE in the germline V gene. The CDR3 here is CASSPVGTSVYNEQFF. The CDR3 coding sequence is TGTGCCAGCAGCCCCGTGGGGACTAGCGTCTACAATGAGCAGTTCTTC.

The chain combines TRBV15 with TRBJ1-4, with D maybe TRBD1 (5 bases). V was pared by 5 bases and J by 0 bases, with 13 bases between. The germline CDR1 and CDR2 sequences are LNHNV and YYDKDF (reference sequence). The CDR3 sequence is 16 residues long. This CDR3 reads CATSETVYSTNEKLFF. The CDR3 DNA is TGTGCCACCAGCGAGACAGTCTACTCAACTAATGAAAAACTGTTTTTT.

This clone was seen only once. This chain joins TRBV3-1 (or the pseudogene TRBV3-2) and TRBJ1-2, with 12 bases aligning to TRBD1. V shed 7 bases, J shed 4 bases, and the junction held 7 bases outside the gene matches. The CDR3 totals 15 residues. CDR1 LGHDT and CDR2 YNNKEL come from the germline V gene (reference sequence). DNA for the CDR3: TGTGCCAGCACCCGGGGGACAGGGGGCGCCTATGGCTACACCTTC. It yields the protein CASTRGTGGAYGYTF.

J is TRBJ1-5 and V is TRBV28; D is possibly TRBD1 (5 bases). Trimming took off 3 bases at V and 1 base at J, with 19 bases between the two ends. From germline, CDR1 is MDHEN and CDR2 SYDVKM. This CDR3 has 18 residues. CDR3 sequence reads: CASSFFRAGDLSNQPQHF. CDR3 nucleotides: TGTGCCAGCAGTTTTTTCAGGGCGGGTGATTTGAGCAATCAGCCCCAGCATTTT.